These T cell receptor beta chains were read from a single sample in a study of shared clonotypes between healthy human individuals. Some clones are missing from TCRdb's copy, which holds only in-frame ones; the method was immunoSEQ multiplex PCR. The sample holds hundreds of thousands of clones, 95% to 97% seen once. The sample consisted of naive CD8+ T cells sorted from blood. The receptors were sampled from a woman under 40 in good health. CDR3s include the opening cysteine and the closing phenylalanine or tryptophan. The order of the fields is D gene, V gene, J gene, clone size, CDR3 protein, CDR3 DNA. A D gene is named only where the DNA matches it firmly. Clone size is not always given. Where it is, it says once, few, many or a class for expanded clones.

>.|TRBV7-9|TRBJ2-7|.
CASSLAEGGSYEQYF
TGTGCCAGCAGCTTAGCTGAGGGGGGATCCTACGAGCAGTACTTC
>.|TRBV5-8|TRBJ1-4|.
CASSLRRWGRHEKLFF
TGTGCCAGCAGCTTGCGGAGGTGGGGGAGGCACGAAAAACTGTTTTTT
>.|TRBV11-2|TRBJ2-1|.
CASSLAPGDEQFF
TGTGCCAGCAGCTTGGCGCCCGGGGATGAGCAGTTCTTC
>TRBD2|TRBV27|TRBJ2-1|once
CASSFTGGGQFF
TGTGCCAGCAGTTTTACTGGGGGGGGGCAGTTCTTC
>TRBD2|TRBV10-2|TRBJ2-7|.
CATGLADSSYEQYF
TGCGCCACCGGACTAGCGGACAGCTCCTACGAGCAGTACTTC
>.|TRBV29-1|TRBJ1-4|.
CSVQVGVRAEKLFF
TGCAGCGTCCAAGTAGGGGTTCGGGCTGAAAAACTGTTTTTT
>TRBD2|TRBV25-1|TRBJ2-2|.
CASSGYSGRRGTGELFF
TGTGCCAGCAGTGGGTATAGCGGGAGAAGGGGGACCGGGGAGCTGTTTTTT
>.|TRBV7-6|TRBJ2-5|.
CASQSNEETQYF
TGTGCCAGCCAGTCCAACGAAGAGACCCAGTACTTC
>.|TRBV28|TRBJ1-1|.
CASTSEFLNTEAFF
TGTGCCAGCACTTCAGAGTTTCTGAACACTGAAGCTTTCTTT
>.|TRBV9|TRBJ2-1|.
CASSVAPGLGENEQFF
TGTGCCAGCAGCGTAGCTCCGGGCCTGGGGGAGAATGAGCAGTTCTTC
>.|TRBV14|TRBJ2-4|.
CASSQGQGVKNIQYF
TGTGCCAGCAGCCAGGGGCAGGGAGTCAAAAACATTCAGTACTTC
>.|TRBV27|TRBJ2-1|.
CASSLSRGNNEQFF
TGTGCCAGCAGTTTATCGAGAGGAAACAATGAGCAGTTCTTC
>TRBD1|TRBV7-9|TRBJ2-1|.
CASSLPEGADNEQFF
TGTGCCAGCAGCCTACCTGAGGGGGCGGACAATGAGCAGTTCTTC
>TRBD2|TRBV7-8|TRBJ2-7|few
CASSWTSFAYEQYF
TGTGCCAGCAGCTGGACTAGCTTTGCCTACGAGCAGTACTTC
>TRBD1|TRBV10-1|TRBJ2-2|.
CASSDLPQDRSGELFF
TGCGCCAGCAGTGACCTCCCTCAGGACAGGTCCGGGGAGCTGTTTTTT
>.|TRBV28|TRBJ1-5|.
CASSVDSRRDQPQHF
TGTGCCAGCAGTGTGGACTCCCGACGGGATCAGCCCCAGCATTTT
>.|TRBV28|TRBJ1-5|.
CASSSDLSNQPQHF
TGTGCCAGCAGTTCGGACCTGAGCAATCAGCCCCAGCATTTT
>TRBD2|TRBV9|TRBJ2-1|once
CASSGTSGRGNEQFF
TGTGCCAGCAGCGGGACTAGCGGGAGAGGGAATGAGCAGTTCTTC
>TRBD1|TRBV7-9|TRBJ2-7|.
CASRDGTGAYEQYF
TGTGCCAGCAGGGATGGGACAGGGGCCTACGAGCAGTACTTC
>.|TRBV7-9|TRBJ1-3|.
CASSLVDTVDRNTIYF
TGTGCCAGCAGCTTAGTTGACACCGTCGACCGAAACACCATATATTTT
>.|TRBV7-2|TRBJ2-7|.
CASSLITGSEQYF
TGTGCCAGCAGCTTAATAACTGGTTCCGAGCAGTACTTC
>TRBD1|TRBV5-6|TRBJ2-1|.
CASSLGQGANEQFF
TGTGCCAGCAGCTTGGGACAGGGGGCAAATGAGCAGTTCTTC
>TRBD2|TRBV28|TRBJ2-7|.
CASSLVASGRAEQYF
TGTGCCAGCAGTTTAGTTGCTAGCGGGAGGGCCGAGCAGTACTTC
>.|TRBV5-1|TRBJ2-7|.
CASSLEFGNTYEQYF
TGCGCCAGCAGCTTGGAGTTCGGGAATACCTACGAGCAGTACTTC
>.|TRBV11-2|TRBJ2-3|.
CASSSRGTDTQYF
TGTGCCAGCAGCTCCCGCGGCACAGATACGCAGTATTTT
>TRBD2|TRBV13|TRBJ2-7|.
CASRLGGSYEQYF
TGTGCCAGCAGATTGGGGGGGTCCTACGAGCAGTACTTC
>.|TRBV28|TRBJ2-7|.
CASSRTLVGYEQYF
TGTGCCAGCAGTAGGACCCTAGTAGGGTACGAGCAGTACTTC
>.|TRBV7-9|TRBJ2-2|.
CASSGTGELFF
TGTGCCAGCAGCGGCACCGGGGAGCTGTTTTTT
>TRBD2|TRBV27|TRBJ2-2|.
CASSLSGYTGELFF
TGTGCCAGCAGCCTTAGCGGGTACACCGGGGAGCTGTTTTTT
>TRBD2|TRBV27|TRBJ2-3|.
CASSLGLAGAGDTQYF
TGTGCCAGCAGTTTGGGGCTAGCGGGAGCTGGAGATACGCAGTATTTT
>TRBD1|TRBV27|TRBJ2-7|.
CASSLSRGGGFYEQYF
TGTGCCAGCAGTTTATCGAGAGGGGGCGGCTTCTACGAGCAGTACTTC
>.|TRBV14|TRBJ2-1|.
CASSQAPYNEQFF
TGTGCCAGCAGCCAAGCGCCCTACAATGAGCAGTTCTTC
>TRBD1|TRBV19|TRBJ1-1|.
CASSIRGTAHPEAFF
TGTGCCAGTAGTATAAGAGGGACAGCTCATCCTGAAGCTTTCTTT
>TRBD2|TRBV5-4|TRBJ2-7|.
CASSSATSGSIYEQYF
TGTGCCAGCAGCTCCGCAACTAGCGGGTCGATCTACGAGCAGTACTTC
>.|TRBV7-2|TRBJ1-6|.
CASSFHSSYNSPLHF
TGTGCCAGCAGCTTTCACAGCTCCTATAATTCACCCCTCCACTTT
>.|TRBV19|TRBJ2-1|.
CASSILRGRPYNEQFF
TGTGCCAGTAGTATCCTACGGGGGAGGCCCTACAATGAGCAGTTCTTC
>.|TRBV7-8|TRBJ2-7|.
CASSLGVATTYEQYF
TGTGCCAGCAGCCTGGGGGTAGCGACAACCTACGAGCAGTACTTC
>.|TRBV27|TRBJ2-2|.
CASSPTSGYTGELFF
TGTGCCAGCAGCCCCACCTCCGGGTACACCGGGGAGCTGTTTTTT
>.|TRBV11-1|TRBJ2-5|.
CASSPSHLETQYF
TGTGCCAGCAGCCCGTCTCACTTGGAGACCCAGTACTTC